These 18 T cell receptor beta chains share one sample of origin, sequenced in a study of post-analysis software for immune sequencing data. Tagging with unique molecular identifiers was a feature of the TCR beta cDNA libraries. TCRdb re-derived calls from the PCR reads in MiXCR, one entry per CDR3 protein. In the table there are 600,000 to 750,000 distinct CDR3 sequences, 59% of which are singletons. Their cognate antigens are unknown. Broader study findings: Roughly five TRBV segments, including TRBV5-6, TRBV5-1 and TRBV20-1, were more frequent in patients than controls.

The sequenced sample consisted of blood. The receptors here all came from a girl aged 2 to 9 with multiple sclerosis.

This clonotype was counted a single time. The genes are TRBV10-3 and TRBJ2-5; TRBD1 matches 7 bases. V lost 6 bases to trimming and J lost 2 bases; unmatched junction nucleotides: 3. Germline lookup yields CDR1 ENHRY and CDR2 SYGVKD. The CDR3 is made up of 13 amino acids. The CDR3 region has the DNA TGTGCCATCAGACAGGGGACGCAAGAGACCCAGTACTTC. Residues: CAIRQGTQETQYF.

The chain uses TRBV7-3 and TRBJ2-1; 8 positions agree with TRBD2. This CDR3 is built from 13 residues. The germline CDR1 and CDR2 sequences are SGHTA and FQGTGA. Trimming took 5 bases from V and 11 from J; bases not matched to a gene: 8. The CDR3 region has the DNA TGTGCCAGCAGCAGACTAGCGTCCGGCCAGCAGTTCTTC. It encodes CASSRLASGQQFF. Supplemented by reference TRBV7-3 and TRBJ2-1, the full variable domain reads GAGVSQTPSNKVTEKGKYVELRCDPISGHTALYWYRQSLGQGPEFLIYFQGTGAADDSGLPNDRFFAVRPEGSVSTLKIQRTERGDSAVYLCASSRLASGQQFFGPGTRLTVL.

The rearrangement uses TRBV7-9 and TRBJ2-5; maybe TRBD2 (5 bases). V dropped 4 bases and J dropped 9 bases, with 24 bases sitting between them. This CDR3 has 16 residues. Germline loops: CDR1 SEHNR, CDR2 FQNEAQ (reference sequence). For the CDR3, the DNA is TGTGCCAGCAGCTCCTCCATTATAATTCAGGAGGAAGCCCAGTACTTC. Protein product: CASSSSIIIQEEAQYF. The entire variable domain, with the rest obtained from reference TRBV7-9 and TRBJ2-5, is as follows: DTGVSQNPRHKITKRGQNVTFRCDPISEHNRLYWYRQTLGQGPEFLTYFQNEAQLEKSRLLSDRFSAERPKGSFSTLEIQRTEQGDSAMYLCASSSSIIIQEEAQYFGPGTRLLVL.

The chain uses TRBV2 and TRBJ1-5; D perhaps matches TRBD1 (5 bases). Trimming removed 4 bases from V and 4 bases from J, with 17 bases in between. This CDR3 region has 16 residues. The germline V gene encodes CDR1 SNHLY and CDR2 FYNNEI. CDR3 sequence reads: CASSASRQRTNQPQHF. In DNA, the CDR3 is TGTGCCAGCAGTGCCAGCAGACAGAGGACAAATCAGCCCCAGCATTTT.

The rearrangement uses TRBV20-1 and TRBJ2-1; 8 nucleotides agree with TRBD2. Unmatched junction bases numbered 7, after V lost 0 bases and J lost 0 bases. The CDR3 is 17 amino acids. Per germline, CDR1 DFQATT and CDR2 SNEGSKA (reference sequence). CDR3 amino acids: CSARDKLAVFSYNEQFF. Here the CDR3 DNA reads TGCAGTGCTAGAGATAAACTAGCGGTCTTCTCCTACAATGAGCAGTTCTTC.

The rearrangement uses TRBV5-1 and TRBJ2-7; D possibly corresponds to TRBD2 (6 bases). In germline, CDR1 is SGHRS, CDR2 YFSETQ. There are 18 residues in the CDR3. Trimming stripped 2 bases from V and 7 bases from J, with 28 bases between. CDR3 sequence reads: CASSFQKTDIPLGREQYF. The CDR3 DNA reads TGCGCCAGCAGCTTCCAGAAGACAGACATACCTCTGGGGAGGGAGCAGTACTTC.

The chain uses TRBV29-1 and TRBJ1-1, with D unresolved. Per the germline V gene, CDR1 is SQVTM and CDR2 is ANQGSEA. The V end was cut by 3 bases, the J end by 4 bases, with 6 bases between. This CDR3 region has 11 residues. The CDR3 nucleotides are TGCAGCGTTGACTTTGGCACTGAAGCTTTCTTT. Translated: CSVDFGTEAFF.

This clonotype was detected only once. The rearrangement links TRBV5-4 to TRBJ2-7; D not resolved. This CDR3 comprises 14 residues. Germline V lookup: CDR1 SGHNT, CDR2 YYREEE (reference sequence). V lost 1 base, J lost 5 bases, and 13 bases lay in between. CDR3 loop: CASSLNAPTHEQYF. Here the CDR3 DNA reads TGTGCCAGCAGCTTGAACGCCCCGACCCACGAGCAGTACTTC. The full variable domain, rest sourced from reference TRBV5-4 and TRBJ2-7, is ETGVTQSPTHLIKTRGQQVTLRCSSQSGHNTVSWYQQALGQGPQFIFQYYREEENGRGNFPPRFSGLQFPNYSSELNVNALELDDSALYLCASSLNAPTHEQYFGPGTRLTVT.

The genes are TRBV5-1 and TRBJ2-3, with D possibly being TRBD2 (6 bases). The CDR3 sequence is 16 residues long. Trimming took off 7 bases at V and 6 bases at J, with 24 bases between the two ends. CDR1 and CDR2 (germline): SGHRS, YFSETQ. DNA of the CDR3: TGCGCCAGCCGCGTATCCCCACTACGGGGGATTGATACGCAGTATTTT. It is translated as CASRVSPLRGIDTQYF.

The chain employs TRBV20-1 and TRBJ2-1; 8 nucleotides line up with TRBD2. V gave up 0 bases and J gave up 4 bases; unmatched junction bases: 14. Germline V lookup: CDR1 DFQATT, CDR2 SNEGSKA (reference sequence). This CDR3 has 18 amino acids. Here the CDR3 DNA reads TGCAGTGCTAGAGATTACGGGACCACTAGCGGCTTTTACAATGAGCAGTTCTTC. Translation gives CSARDYGTTSGFYNEQFF.

The chain couples TRBV12-3 or TRBV12-4 to TRBJ2-3, with D possibly TRBD2 on 5 matching bases. The V end lost 7 bases, the J end lost 2 bases, and 10 bases lay between the germline ends. The CDR3 has 13 residues. The DNA of the CDR3 is TGTGCCAGCAAAAGTCGGGACACAGATACGCAGTATTTT. Its protein is CASKSRDTDTQYF.

The rearrangement joins TRBV19 to TRBJ1-6, with 7 bases lining up with TRBD1. CDR1 is LNHDA, CDR2 SQIVND, per germline (reference sequence). The CDR3 contains 15 residues. With 8 bases clipped from V and 8 bases from J, the junction kept 12 bases outside the gene matches. Here the CDR3 reads CASSRHRGSDSPLHF. The CDR3 nucleotides read TGTGCCAGTTCCCGTCACAGGGGATCTGATTCACCCCTCCACTTT.

The V call is TRBV5-1, the J call TRBJ1-6; the D gene is possibly TRBD1 (5 bases). The V gene's germline CDR1 is SGHRS and CDR2 YFSETQ. The V gene lost 0 bases and the J gene lost 8 bases, with 12 bases spanning the gap. The CDR3 extends over 15 amino acids. DNA for the CDR3: TGCGCCAGCAGCTTGGAGGGACGAGGTGATTCACCCCTCCACTTT. This gives the protein CASSLEGRGDSPLHF. The full variable domain, rest sourced from reference TRBV5-1 and TRBJ1-6, is KAGVTQTPRYLIKTRGQQVTLSCSPISGHRSVSWYQQTPGQGLQFLFEYFSETQRNKGNFPGRFSGRQFSNSRSEMNVSTLELGDSALYLCASSLEGRGDSPLHFGNGTRLTVT.

The V gene is TRBV6-6, the J gene TRBJ2-1; D is uncertain. CDR1 and CDR2 (germline): MNHNY, SVGAGI (reference sequence). The V end lost 0 bases, the J end lost 5 bases, and 5 bases lay between the germline ends. The CDR3 spans 13 residues. CDR3 coding DNA: TGTGCCAGCAGTTACTCTCCGGACAATGAGCAGTTCTTC. Amino acids: CASSYSPDNEQFF.

In this sample, this clonotype turned up a few times. The genes are TRBV6-5 and TRBJ2-1; no clear D. CDR1 and CDR2 (germline): MNHEY, SVGAGI. The V gene lost 8 bases and the J gene lost 1 base, with 12 bases spanning the gap. CDR3 length: 14 residues. The DNA for the CDR3 is TGTGCCAGCCGGCGGCTTATGTCCTACAATGAGCAGTTCTTC. Its protein product is CASRRLMSYNEQFF.

This sequence joins TRBV6-2 or TRBV6-3 and TRBJ1-1, with D possibly TRBD1 on 5 matching bases. The V gene's germline CDR1 is MNHEY and CDR2 SVGEGT. V lost 2 bases and J 0 bases, leaving 13 bases between the germline ends. The CDR3 spans 16 residues. The CDR3 coding sequence is TGTGCCAGCAGTTACGGTCGGGGCAGGGTGAACACTGAAGCTTTCTTT. Its translation is CASSYGRGRVNTEAFF.

This sequence joins TRBV7-2 and TRBJ1-6; no firm D call. Germline V CDR1 and CDR2: SGHTA, FQGNSA. V was pared by 1 base and J by 0 bases, with 10 bases between. This CDR3 has 17 amino acids. As DNA, the CDR3 is TGTGCCAGCAGCTTAGGTGTAGGTGACTCCTATAATTCACCCCTCCACTTT. Translating gives CASSLGVGDSYNSPLHF. The entire variable domain, with the rest obtained from reference TRBV7-2 and TRBJ1-6, is as follows: GAGVSQSPSNKVTEKGKDVELRCDPISGHTALYWYRQSLGQGLEFLIYFQGNSAPDKSGLPSDRFSAERTGGSVSTLTIQRTQQEDSAVYLCASSLGVGDSYNSPLHFGNGTRLTVT.

The chain combines TRBV12-3 or TRBV12-4 with TRBJ2-7; D possibly uses TRBD1 or TRBD2 (5 bases each). The J call may be faulty, since TRBJ2-5 better matches the DNA end. The length of the CDR3 is 16 residues. The CDR3 coding sequence is TGTGCCAGCAGCGACGAGGGTAGGGGAAAGAGAGAGACCCAGTACTTC. This translates into CASSDEGRGKRETQYF.